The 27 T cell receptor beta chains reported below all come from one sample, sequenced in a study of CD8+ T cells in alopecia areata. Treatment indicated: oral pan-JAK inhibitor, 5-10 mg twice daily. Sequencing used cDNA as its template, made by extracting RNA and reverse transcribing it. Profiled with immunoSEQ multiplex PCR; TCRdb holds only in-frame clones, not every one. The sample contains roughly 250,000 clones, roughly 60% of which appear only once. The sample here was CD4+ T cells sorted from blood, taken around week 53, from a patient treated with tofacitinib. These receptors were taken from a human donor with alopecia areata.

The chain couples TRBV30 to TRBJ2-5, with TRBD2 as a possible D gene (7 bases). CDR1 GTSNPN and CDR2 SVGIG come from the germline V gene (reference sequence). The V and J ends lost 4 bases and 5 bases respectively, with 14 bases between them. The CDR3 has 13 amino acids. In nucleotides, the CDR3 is TGTGCCTGGAAACCGGGGGGCCGGGAGACCCAGTACTTC. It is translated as CAWKPGGRETQYF.

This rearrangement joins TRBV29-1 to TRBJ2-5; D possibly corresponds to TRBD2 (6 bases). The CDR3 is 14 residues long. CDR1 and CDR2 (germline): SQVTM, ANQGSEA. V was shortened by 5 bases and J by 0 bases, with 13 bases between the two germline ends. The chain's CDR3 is CSVRVGTYQETQYF. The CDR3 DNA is TGCAGCGTTCGGGTGGGGACTTACCAAGAGACCCAGTACTTC.

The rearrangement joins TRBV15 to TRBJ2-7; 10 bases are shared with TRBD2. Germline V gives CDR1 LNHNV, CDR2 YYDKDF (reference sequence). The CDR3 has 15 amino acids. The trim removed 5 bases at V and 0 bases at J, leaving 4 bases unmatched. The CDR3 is CATSEGLANSYEQYF. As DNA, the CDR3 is TGTGCCACCAGCGAGGGACTAGCGAACTCCTACGAGCAGTACTTC.

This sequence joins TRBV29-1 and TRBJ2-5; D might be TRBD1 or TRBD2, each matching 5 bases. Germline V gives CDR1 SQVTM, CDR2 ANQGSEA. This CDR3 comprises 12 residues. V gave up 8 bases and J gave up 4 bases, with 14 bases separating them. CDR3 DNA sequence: TGCAGCCTCACGGGGCAGGGAGAGACCCAGTACTTC. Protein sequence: CSLTGQGETQYF.

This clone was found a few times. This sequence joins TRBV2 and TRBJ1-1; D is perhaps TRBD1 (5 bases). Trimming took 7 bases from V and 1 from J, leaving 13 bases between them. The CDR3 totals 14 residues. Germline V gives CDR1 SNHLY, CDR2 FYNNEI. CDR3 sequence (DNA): TGTGCCAGCAAATCGGGGACGGGGAACACTGAAGCTTTCTTT. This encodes CASKSGTGNTEAFF. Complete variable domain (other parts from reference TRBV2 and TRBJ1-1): EPEVTQTPSHQVTQMGQEVILRCVPISNHLYFYWYRQILGQKVEFLVSFYNNEISEKSEIFDDQFSVERPDGSNFTLKIRSTKLEDSAMYFCASKSGTGNTEAFFGQGTRLTVV.

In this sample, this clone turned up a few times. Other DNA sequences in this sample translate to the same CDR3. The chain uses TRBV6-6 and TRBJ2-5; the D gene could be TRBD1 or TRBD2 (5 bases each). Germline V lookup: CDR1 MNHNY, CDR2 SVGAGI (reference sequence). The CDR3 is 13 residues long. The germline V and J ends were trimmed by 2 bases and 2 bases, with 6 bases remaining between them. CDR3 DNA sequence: TGTGCCAGCAGTTACGGGGGTCAAGAGACCCAGTACTTC. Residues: CASSYGGQETQYF.

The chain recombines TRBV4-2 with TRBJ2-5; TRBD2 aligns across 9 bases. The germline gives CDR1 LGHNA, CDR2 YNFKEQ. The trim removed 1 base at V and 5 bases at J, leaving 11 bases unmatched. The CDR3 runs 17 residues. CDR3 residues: CASSQAQRGAGRETQYF. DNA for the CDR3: TGTGCCAGCAGCCAAGCCCAGCGGGGGGCGGGGCGGGAGACCCAGTACTTC.

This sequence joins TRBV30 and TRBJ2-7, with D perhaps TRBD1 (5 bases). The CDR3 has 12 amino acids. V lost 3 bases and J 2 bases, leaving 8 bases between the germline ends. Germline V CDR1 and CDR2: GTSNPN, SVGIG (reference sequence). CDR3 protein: CAWRTATYEQYF. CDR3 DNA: TGTGCCTGGAGGACAGCAACCTACGAGCAGTACTTC.

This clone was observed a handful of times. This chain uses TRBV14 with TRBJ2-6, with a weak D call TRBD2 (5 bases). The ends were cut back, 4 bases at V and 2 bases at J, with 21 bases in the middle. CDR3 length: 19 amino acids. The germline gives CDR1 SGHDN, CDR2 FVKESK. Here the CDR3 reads CASSRSMGREGPGANVLTF. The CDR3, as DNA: TGTGCCAGCAGCCGATCGATGGGGAGAGAAGGCCCTGGGGCCAACGTCCTGACTTTC.

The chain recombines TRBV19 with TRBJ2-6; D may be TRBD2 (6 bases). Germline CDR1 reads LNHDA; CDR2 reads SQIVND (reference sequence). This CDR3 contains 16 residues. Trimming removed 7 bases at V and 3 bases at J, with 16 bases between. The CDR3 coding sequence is TGTGCCAGTACCCTACGCCGCGGGGTTGGGGCCAACGTCCTGACTTTC. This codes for CASTLRRGVGANVLTF. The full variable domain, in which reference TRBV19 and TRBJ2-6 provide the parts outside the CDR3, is DGGITQSPKYLFRKEGQNVTLSCEQNLNHDAMYWYRQDPGQGLRLIYYSQIVNDFQKGDIAEGYSVSREKKESFPLTVTSAQKNPTAFYLCASTLRRGVGANVLTFGAGSRLTVL.

CDR3 amino acids: CASSGDRAMNTEAFF. The CDR3, as DNA: TGTGCCAGCAGTGGGGACAGGGCGATGAACACTGAAGCTTTCTTT. V usage is TRBV2 and J usage is TRBJ1-1, with 9 bases lining up with TRBD1. The CDR3 sequence is 15 residues long. V was pared by 4 bases and J by 0 bases, with 3 bases of the junction left unmatched. CDR1 and CDR2 from the germline V gene are SNHLY and FYNNEI.

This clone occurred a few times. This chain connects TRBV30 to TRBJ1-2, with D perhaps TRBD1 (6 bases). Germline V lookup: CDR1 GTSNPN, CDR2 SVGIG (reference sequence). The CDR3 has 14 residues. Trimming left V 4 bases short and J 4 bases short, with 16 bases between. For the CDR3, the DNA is TGTGCCTGGACCCGAGGGGGGACATCCTATGGCTACACCTTC. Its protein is CAWTRGGTSYGYTF.

CDR3 sequence: CASTNGTLVSYGYTF. In DNA form, the CDR3 reads TGCGCCAGCACGAACGGGACACTAGTCAGCTATGGCTACACCTTC. This chain joins TRBV5-1 and TRBJ1-2, with D perhaps TRBD1 (6 bases). Trimming took 6 bases from V and 4 from J, leaving 19 bases between them. The CDR3 has 15 amino acids. In germline, CDR1 is SGHRS, CDR2 YFSETQ.

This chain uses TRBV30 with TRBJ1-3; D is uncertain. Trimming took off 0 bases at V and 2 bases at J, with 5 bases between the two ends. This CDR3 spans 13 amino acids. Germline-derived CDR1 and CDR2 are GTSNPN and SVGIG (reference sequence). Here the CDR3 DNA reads TGTGCCTGGAGTGTACGGACTGGAAACACCATATATTTT. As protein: CAWSVRTGNTIYF.

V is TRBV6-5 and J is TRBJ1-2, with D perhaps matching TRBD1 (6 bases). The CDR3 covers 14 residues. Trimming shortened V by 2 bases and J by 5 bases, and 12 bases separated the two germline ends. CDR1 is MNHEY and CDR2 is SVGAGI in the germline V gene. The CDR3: CASSYGQIVYGYTF. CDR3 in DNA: TGTGCCAGCAGTTACGGACAGATAGTATATGGCTACACCTTC.

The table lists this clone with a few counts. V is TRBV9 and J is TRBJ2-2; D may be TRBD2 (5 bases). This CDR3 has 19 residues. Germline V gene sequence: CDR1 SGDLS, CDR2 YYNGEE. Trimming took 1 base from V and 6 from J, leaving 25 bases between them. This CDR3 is CASSVKKVATSERAGELFF. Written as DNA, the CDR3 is TGTGCCAGCAGCGTAAAAAAGGTGGCGACGTCTGAGAGGGCCGGGGAGCTGTTTTTT. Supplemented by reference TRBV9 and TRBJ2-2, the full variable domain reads DSGVTQTPKHLITATGQRVTLRCSPRSGDLSVYWYQQSLDQGLQFLIQYYNGEERAKGNILERFSAQQFPDLHSELNLSSLELGDSALYFCASSVKKVATSERAGELFFGEGSRLTVL.

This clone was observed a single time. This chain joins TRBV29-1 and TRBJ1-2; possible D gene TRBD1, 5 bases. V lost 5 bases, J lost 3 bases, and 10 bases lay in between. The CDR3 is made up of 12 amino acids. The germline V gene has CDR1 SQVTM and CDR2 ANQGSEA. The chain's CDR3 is CSVRGADYGYTF. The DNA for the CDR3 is TGCAGCGTTAGGGGAGCGGACTATGGCTACACCTTC.

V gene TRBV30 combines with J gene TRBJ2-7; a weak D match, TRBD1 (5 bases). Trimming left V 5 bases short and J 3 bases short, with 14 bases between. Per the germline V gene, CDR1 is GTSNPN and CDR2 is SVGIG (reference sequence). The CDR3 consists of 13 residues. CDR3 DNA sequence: TGTGCCTGGTGGCAGGACAAGAGCTACGAGCAGTACTTC. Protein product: CAWWQDKSYEQYF. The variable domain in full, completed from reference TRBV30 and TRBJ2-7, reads SQTIHQWPATLVQPVGSPLSLECTVEGTSNPNLYWYRQAAGRGLQLLFYSVGIGQISSEVPQNLSASRPQDRQFILSSKKLLLSDSGFYLCAWWQDKSYEQYFGPGTRLTVT.

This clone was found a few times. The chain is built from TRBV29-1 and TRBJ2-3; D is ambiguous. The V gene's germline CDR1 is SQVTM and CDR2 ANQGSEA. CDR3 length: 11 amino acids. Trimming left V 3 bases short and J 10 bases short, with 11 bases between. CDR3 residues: CSVEILVAQYF. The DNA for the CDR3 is TGCAGCGTTGAGATCCTGGTCGCGCAGTATTTT.

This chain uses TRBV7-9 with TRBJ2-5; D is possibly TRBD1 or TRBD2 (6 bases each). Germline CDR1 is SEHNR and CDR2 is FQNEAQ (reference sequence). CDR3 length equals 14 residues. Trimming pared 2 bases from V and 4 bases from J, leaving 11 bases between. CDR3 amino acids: CASSLRGDIETQYF. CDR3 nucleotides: TGTGCCAGCAGCTTACGCGGGGACATAGAGACCCAGTACTTC.

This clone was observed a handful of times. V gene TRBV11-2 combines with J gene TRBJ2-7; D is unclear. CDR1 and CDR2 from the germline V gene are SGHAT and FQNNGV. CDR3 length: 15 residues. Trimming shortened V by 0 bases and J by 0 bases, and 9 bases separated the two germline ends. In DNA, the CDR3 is TGTGCCAGCAGCTTAGATGTCATTAGCTCCTACGAGCAGTACTTC. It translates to CASSLDVISSYEQYF.

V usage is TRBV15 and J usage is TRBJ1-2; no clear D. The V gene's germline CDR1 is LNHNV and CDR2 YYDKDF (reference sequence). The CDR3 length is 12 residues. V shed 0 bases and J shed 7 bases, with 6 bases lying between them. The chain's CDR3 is CATSRDRSGYTF. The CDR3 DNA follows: TGTGCCACCAGCAGAGACAGGTCTGGCTACACCTTC.

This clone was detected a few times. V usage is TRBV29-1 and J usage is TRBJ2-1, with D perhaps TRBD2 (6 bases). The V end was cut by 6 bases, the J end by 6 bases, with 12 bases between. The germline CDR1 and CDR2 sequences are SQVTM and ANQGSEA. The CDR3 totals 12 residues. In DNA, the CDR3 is TGCAGCGTGGACGGGGGAGGCAATGAGCAGTTCTTC. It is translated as CSVDGGGNEQFF.

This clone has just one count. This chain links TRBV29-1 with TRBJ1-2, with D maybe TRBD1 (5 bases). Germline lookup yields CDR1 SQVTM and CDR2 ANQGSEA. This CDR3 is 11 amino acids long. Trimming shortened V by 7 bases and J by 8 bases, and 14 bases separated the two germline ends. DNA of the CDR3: TGCAGCGGGTACGGGGGTGGCGGCTACACCTTC. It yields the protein CSGYGGGGYTF.

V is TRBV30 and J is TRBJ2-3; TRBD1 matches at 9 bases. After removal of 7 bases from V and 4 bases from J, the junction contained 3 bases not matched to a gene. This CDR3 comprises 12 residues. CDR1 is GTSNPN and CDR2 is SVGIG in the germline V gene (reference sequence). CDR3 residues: CAFTGGADTQYF. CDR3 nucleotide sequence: TGTGCCTTCACAGGGGGCGCAGATACGCAGTATTTT.

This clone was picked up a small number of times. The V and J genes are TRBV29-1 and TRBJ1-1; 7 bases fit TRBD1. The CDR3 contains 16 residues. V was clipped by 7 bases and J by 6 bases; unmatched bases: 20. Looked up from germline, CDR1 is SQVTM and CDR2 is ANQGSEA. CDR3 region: CSAKTGSQFGRAEAFF. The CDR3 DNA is TGCAGCGCAAAGACAGGGTCGCAATTCGGCCGGGCTGAAGCTTTCTTT.

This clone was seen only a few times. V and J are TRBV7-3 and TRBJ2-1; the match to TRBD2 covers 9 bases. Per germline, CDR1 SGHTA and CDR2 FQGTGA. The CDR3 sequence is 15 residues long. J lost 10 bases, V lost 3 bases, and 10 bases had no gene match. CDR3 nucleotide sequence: TGTGCCAGCAGCTTGAGTCTAGCGGGGTCAGGGGAGCAGTTCTTC. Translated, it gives CASSLSLAGSGEQFF.